This T cell receptor (beta chain) was identified in a study of blood T cells in healthy people across ages. Overall study findings and caveats: Versus aged donors, long-lived donors had higher diversity and more naive CD4+ cells.

CDR1 and CDR2 from the germline V gene are SGHTA and FQGNSA. V was pared by 4 bases and J by 7 bases, with 15 bases of the junction left unmatched. The CDR3 contains 17 residues. This clonotype was detected a few times. Its antigen is not known. PCR was performed a second time for roughly 7 to 12 cycles using a sample-barcoded 5' primer and a J-beta primer mix. Every sample gave at least 2.5 million paired-end reads containing CDR3. Each CDR3 protein is one row after TCRdb ran MiXCR on the 5' RACE reads. The table records around 900,000 distinct CDR3 sequences, 45% to 60% of them present only once. Every donor provided 9.5 to 10 milliliters of peripheral blood.

The sequenced sample was blood. The chain has TRBV7-2 and TRBJ2-5, with 10 bases lining up with TRBD2. The receptor was derived from a woman aged 60-70 years in good health. CDR3 amino acids: CASSSGQPSGSRGTQYF. CDR3 sequence (DNA): TGTGCCAGCAGCTCGGGACAACCTAGCGGGAGTCGTGGGACCCAGTACTTC.